The 29 T cell receptor beta chains below all came from one sample that was sequenced in a study of cytomegalovirus exposure and HLA in healthy donors. Some clones are missing from TCRdb's copy, which holds only in-frame ones; the method was immunoSEQ multiplex PCR. The sample includes about 130,000 clones, approximately 82% seen only once; the top ten take just under 30%. The specimen was PBMCs. These receptor sequences come from a man aged 25-40 years in good health and CMV-seropositive.

The V gene is TRBV7-2, the J gene TRBJ1-1; D possibly corresponds to TRBD1 (5 bases). The V end lost 1 base, the J end lost 10 bases, and 13 bases lay between the germline ends. Germline V gene sequence: CDR1 SGHTA, CDR2 FQGNSA. This CDR3 has 13 residues. The CDR3 protein is CASSLGWLQGAFF. For the CDR3, the DNA is TGTGCCAGCAGCTTAGGGTGGCTCCAGGGAGCTTTCTTT. Together with reference TRBV7-2 and TRBJ1-1, the CDR3 gives the full variable domain: GAGVSQSPSNKVTEKGKDVELRCDPISGHTALYWYRQSLGQGLEFLIYFQGNSAPDKSGLPSDRFSAERTGGSVSTLTIQRTQQEDSAVYLCASSLGWLQGAFFGQGTRLTVV.

This clone was detected only once. The rearrangement uses TRBV7-2 and TRBJ1-2, with 7 bases fitting TRBD1. Losses at the gene ends were 5 bases for V and 8 bases for J; bases not matched to a gene: 8. In germline, CDR1 is SGHTA, CDR2 FQGNSA. CDR3 length equals 13 residues. For the CDR3, the DNA is TGTGCCAGCAGCCCGGGACAGCCCCTAGGCTACACCTTC. It encodes CASSPGQPLGYTF.

This clone was detected a few times. This sequence joins TRBV18 and TRBJ1-2; D is possibly TRBD1 (5 bases). Trimming removed 4 bases at V and 5 bases at J, with 11 bases between. Germline V lookup: CDR1 KGHSH, CDR2 LQKENI. The CDR3 totals 13 residues. Written as DNA, the CDR3 is TGTGCCAGCTCACTCAGCAGGGATTATGGCTACACCTTC. Residues: CASSLSRDYGYTF.

V gene TRBV6-6 combines with J gene TRBJ1-5; D call uncertain. V lost 2 bases, J lost 1 base, and 6 bases lay in between. This CDR3 spans 14 amino acids. Germline CDR1 reads MNHNY; CDR2 reads SVGAGI (reference sequence). In DNA form, the CDR3 reads TGTGCCAGCAGTTACAGGGAGAGCAATCAGCCCCAGCATTTT. Its protein is CASSYRESNQPQHF.

This chain uses TRBV5-1 with TRBJ1-2, with a tentative D call TRBD1 (6 bases). The CDR3 contains 16 residues. V lost 4 bases, J lost 7 bases, and 23 bases lay in between. CDR1 and CDR2 (germline): SGHRS, YFSETQ. The CDR3 bases are TGCGCCAGCAGCCCCACCCCCGGGACACCTTTGGGTGGCTACACCTTC. The encoded protein is CASSPTPGTPLGGYTF.

The rearrangement links TRBV6-5 to TRBJ1-1, with a weak D call TRBD1 (6 bases). Germline CDR1 and CDR2: MNHEY and SVGAGI. V was shortened by 4 bases and J by 5 bases, with 11 bases between the two germline ends. The CDR3 consists of 13 residues. CDR3 sequence: CASSSGGRTEAFF. The CDR3 DNA is TGTGCCAGCAGTTCGGGGGGGCGGACTGAAGCTTTCTTT.

The rearrangement joins TRBV27 to TRBJ2-7; 7 bases agree with TRBD2. J lost 6 bases, V lost 6 bases, and 8 bases had no gene match. The CDR3 spans 13 residues. CDR1 and CDR2 from the germline V gene are MNHEY and SMNVEV (reference sequence). The CDR3 DNA reads as TGTGCCAGCAGCCGCGGGGGTCTCGGCGAGCAGTACTTC. Translation: CASSRGGLGEQYF.

The V gene is TRBV30, the J gene TRBJ1-1; TRBD1 matches at 8 bases. The CDR3 extends over 13 amino acids. The V and J ends lost 1 base and 3 bases, in that order; junction bases with no gene match: 1. The germline gives CDR1 GTSNPN, CDR2 SVGIG (reference sequence). Here the CDR3 DNA reads TGTGCCTGGAGTGGACAGGGGCACACTGAAGCTTTCTTT. Translated, it gives CAWSGQGHTEAFF.

The chain carries TRBV12-5 and TRBJ1-2, with 9 positions matching TRBD1. J gave up 6 bases and V 2 bases, and 1 base lay outside the gene matches. The CDR3 extends over 13 amino acids. Germline loops: CDR1 LGHNT, CDR2 FRNRAP. CDR3 sequence (DNA): TGTGCTAGTGGTTTGAACAGGGGGCATGGCTACACCTTC. Its protein is CASGLNRGHGYTF.

This clone turned up a few times. V is TRBV18 and J is TRBJ1-1; weak D call: TRBD1 (5 bases). There are 14 residues in the CDR3. The V gene's germline CDR1 is KGHSH and CDR2 LQKENI. With 2 bases removed from V and 4 bases from J, the gap between germline ends came to 11 bases. DNA of the CDR3: TGTGCCAGCTCACCAGCAGGGAAGAGCACTGAAGCTTTCTTT. It specifies CASSPAGKSTEAFF.

The chain recombines TRBV7-5 with TRBJ2-3; the table names TRBD2, a call not compared with the DNA. TRBV7-5 is annotated as a pseudogene. The CDR3 contains 19 residues. This chain's CDR3 is CVRSLALRRFEREGDTQYF. CDR3 nucleotide sequence: TGTGTCAGAAGCTTAGCCCTGCGGAGGTTTGAGCGGGAGGGCGATACGCAGTATTTT.

This rearrangement joins TRBV5-8 to TRBJ1-4; 7 bases line up with TRBD1. Germline values: CDR1 SGHTS, CDR2 YDEGEE. J was trimmed by 7 bases and V by 1 base; bases with no gene match: 7. The CDR3 totals 15 residues. The CDR3 loop reads CASSLLGTVGEKLFF. CDR3 bases: TGTGCCAGCAGCTTGTTGGGGACAGTGGGTGAAAAACTGTTTTTT.

A few counts support this clone. The chain recombines TRBV19 with TRBJ1-1; TRBD1 aligns across 11 bases. V lost 3 bases and J lost 10; bases outside the gene matches: 1. The length of the CDR3 is 12 residues. The germline V gene encodes CDR1 LNHDA and CDR2 SQIVND (reference sequence). CDR3 loop: CASSIGTGGAFF. The CDR3 coding sequence is TGTGCCAGTAGTATCGGGACAGGGGGAGCTTTCTTT.

This sequence joins TRBV5-4 and TRBJ2-3, with a tentative D call TRBD2 (5 bases). CDR3 length equals 15 residues. V lost 4 bases and J lost 2, with 14 bases in between. Germline V CDR1 and CDR2: SGHNT, YYREEE (reference sequence). The CDR3 sequence: CASSAGSGVTDTQYF. CDR3 in DNA: TGTGCCAGCAGCGCCGGAAGCGGAGTCACAGATACGCAGTATTTT. The variable domain in full, with the rest retrieved from reference TRBV5-4 and TRBJ2-3, is ETGVTQSPTHLIKTRGQQVTLRCSSQSGHNTVSWYQQALGQGPQFIFQYYREEENGRGNFPPRFSGLQFPNYSSELNVNALELDDSALYLCASSAGSGVTDTQYFGPGTRLTVL.

This clone has a handful of counts. The chain links TRBV9 to TRBJ1-1; TRBD1 agrees at 8 bases. V lost 4 bases and J lost 3; bases outside the gene matches: 2. This CDR3 has 13 amino acids. Germline V gene lookup returns CDR1 SGDLS and CDR2 YYNGEE. CDR3 sequence reads: CASSRTGYTEAFF. CDR3 nucleotide sequence: TGTGCCAGCAGCCGGACAGGGTACACTGAAGCTTTCTTT.

The V gene is TRBV7-3, the J gene TRBJ1-2, with D possibly being TRBD1 (6 bases). Between the trimmed V and J ends, which lost 5 bases and 3 bases, there was a span of 10 bases. CDR1 is SGHTA, CDR2 FQGTGA, per germline. The CDR3 is 13 amino acids. The CDR3 region is CASSPGHDYGYTF. The CDR3 nucleotides read TGTGCCAGCAGCCCGGGACACGACTATGGCTACACCTTC.

This chain joins TRBV2 and TRBJ1-5, with D perhaps TRBD1 (5 bases). The ends were cut back, 6 bases at V and 3 bases at J, with 15 bases in the middle. The germline CDR1 and CDR2 sequences are SNHLY and FYNNEI. CDR3 length: 15 amino acids. CDR3 bases: TGTGCCAGCAGCGGGTACCAGGGCATCAATCAGCCCCAGCATTTT. It codes for CASSGYQGINQPQHF.

This clone has at least ten counts. CDR3 in DNA: TGTGCCAGCAGGCTTGCCTCCGGGACCTATAATTCACCCCTCCACTTT. Encoded protein: CASRLASGTYNSPLHF. J is TRBJ1-6 and V is TRBV5-4; no definite D call. CDR1 and CDR2 (germline): SGHNT, YYREEE (reference sequence). The CDR3 is 16 residues long. Trimming stripped 5 bases from V and 2 bases from J, with 14 bases between.

The chain links TRBV6-6 to TRBJ2-1; D might be TRBD2 (5 bases). Germline assignment: CDR1 MNHNY and CDR2 SVGAGI (reference sequence). Between the trimmed V and J ends, which lost 7 bases and 8 bases, there was a span of 9 bases. The CDR3 has 11 amino acids. The CDR3 DNA is TGTGCCAGCATTCACGGGGATGAGCAGTTCTTC. It specifies CASIHGDEQFF.

This clone was detected only once. The CDR3 region has the DNA TGTGCCAGTAGTAGTTACAGGGCGACTGGGGCCAACGTCCTGACTTTC. This sequence encodes CASSSYRATGANVLTF. The V call is TRBV19, the J call TRBJ2-6, with D possibly being TRBD1 (6 bases). Deletions cut 4 bases from V and 2 bases from J, with 12 bases between. The CDR3 is 16 residues long. Germline values: CDR1 LNHDA, CDR2 SQIVND (reference sequence).

The chain is built from TRBV10-3 and TRBJ2-7; D uncertain. V was clipped by 0 bases and J by 6 bases, with 6 bases between them. The CDR3 runs 12 residues. In germline, CDR1 is ENHRY, CDR2 SYGVKD. CDR3 residues: CAISESTGEQYF. CDR3 in DNA: TGTGCCATCAGTGAGTCGACTGGCGAGCAGTACTTC.

V usage is TRBV6-5 and J usage is TRBJ2-3; the match to TRBD2 covers 9 bases. Germline V CDR1 and CDR2: MNHEY, SVGAGI. After removal of 6 bases from V and 2 bases from J, the junction contained 6 bases not matched to a gene. The CDR3 is 15 residues long. CDR3 region: CASSRLAGPTDTQYF. In nucleotides, the CDR3 is TGTGCCAGCAGCCGTCTAGCGGGGCCCACAGATACGCAGTATTTT.

This chain connects TRBV2 to TRBJ2-1; TRBD2 matches at 7 bases. With V trimmed by 2 bases and J by 0 bases, 1 base remained unmatched. The CDR3 extends over 15 amino acids. Germline CDR1 reads SNHLY; CDR2 reads FYNNEI. The DNA for the CDR3 is TGTGCCAGCAGTGAACTAGCGGCCTCCTACAATGAGCAGTTCTTC. The encoded protein is CASSELAASYNEQFF.

The V and J genes are TRBV5-4 and TRBJ2-7; a weak D match, TRBD1 (6 bases). Trimming took off 2 bases at V and 5 bases at J, with 17 bases between the two ends. The CDR3 has 15 residues. Germline loops: CDR1 SGHNT, CDR2 YYREEE (reference sequence). In nucleotides, the CDR3 is TGTGCCAGCAGCTTTCACACAGGGCCGTTGGACGAGCAGTACTTC. Its translation: CASSFHTGPLDEQYF.

The genes are TRBV30 and TRBJ2-7, with 10 positions matching TRBD1. Unmatched junction bases numbered 2, after V lost 1 base and J lost 2 bases. The germline V gene has CDR1 GTSNPN and CDR2 SVGIG (reference sequence). CDR3 size: 14 residues. The DNA for the CDR3 is TGTGCCTGGAGTGCCGGGACAGGGGCCTACGAGCAGTACTTC. This encodes CAWSAGTGAYEQYF. Full variable domain (outside the CDR3, taken from reference TRBV30 and TRBJ2-7): SQTIHQWPATLVQPVGSPLSLECTVEGTSNPNLYWYRQAAGRGLQLLFYSVGIGQISSEVPQNLSASRPQDRQFILSSKKLLLSDSGFYLCAWSAGTGAYEQYFGPGTRLTVT.

This chain uses TRBV7-2 with TRBJ2-5; TRBD2 aligns across 8 bases. V dropped 2 bases and J dropped 4; count of bases not matched to a gene: 3. This CDR3 comprises 14 residues. Germline CDR1 SGHTA, CDR2 FQGNSA. CDR3: CASSLFAGGETQYF. CDR3 in DNA: TGTGCCAGCAGCTTATTTGCGGGGGGAGAGACCCAGTACTTC.

The chain combines TRBV11-3 with TRBJ1-1; 8 bases line up with TRBD1. This CDR3 has 16 residues. Germline CDR1 SGHNT, CDR2 YENEEA. With 4 bases clipped from V and 0 bases from J, the junction kept 7 bases outside the gene matches. CDR3 sequence (DNA): TGTGCCAGCAGCTCTCGCAGGGGGCGCATGAACACTGAAGCTTTCTTT. It is translated as CASSSRRGRMNTEAFF. Supplemented by reference TRBV11-3 and TRBJ1-1, the full variable domain reads EAGVVQSPRYKIIEKKQPVAFWCNPISGHNTLYWYLQNLGQGPELLIRYENEEAVDDSQLPKDRFSAERLKGVDSTLKIQPAELGDSAVYLCASSSRRGRMNTEAFFGQGTRLTVV.

This chain connects TRBV7-6 to TRBJ1-1, with 7 bases lining up with TRBD1. The CDR3 runs to 12 residues. Trimming at V came to 9 bases and at J to 7 bases, leaving 8 bases not matched to a gene. CDR1 is SGHVS and CDR2 is FNYEAQ in the germline V gene. As DNA, the CDR3 is TGTGCCAGTCAGGGGGGAACAGGTGAAGCTTTCTTT. It specifies CASQGGTGEAFF.

This clone was seen a single time. V usage is TRBV30 and J usage is TRBJ1-3, with no clear D. Germline CDR1 reads GTSNPN; CDR2 reads SVGIG (reference sequence). Trimming shortened V by 4 bases and J by 0 bases, and 13 bases separated the two germline ends. The CDR3 consists of 15 residues. CDR3 nucleotide sequence: TGTGCCTGGACCTCTCAGACACACTCTGGAAACACCATATATTTT. Protein product: CAWTSQTHSGNTIYF. The whole variable domain, filled in from reference TRBV30 and TRBJ1-3, reads SQTIHQWPATLVQPVGSPLSLECTVEGTSNPNLYWYRQAAGRGLQLLFYSVGIGQISSEVPQNLSASRPQDRQFILSSKKLLLSDSGFYLCAWTSQTHSGNTIYFGEGSWLTVV.